The 22 T cell receptor beta chains below were found in one sample sequenced in a study of hypomethylating agent response in myelodysplastic syndrome. Profiling relied on immunoSEQ multiplex PCR, and the TCRdb table lists in-frame clones only, not all of them. In the table there are about 6,000 clones, just under 85% of which are singletons. This specimen was bone marrow, taken before or after starting hypomethylating agent treatment for myelodysplastic syndrome (not recorded which). The receptors originated from a human donor with myelodysplastic syndrome.

J is TRBJ2-5 and V is TRBV12-5; TRBD1 matches 7 bases. J was trimmed by 4 bases and V by 1 base; bases with no gene match: 6. Per germline, CDR1 LGHNT and CDR2 FRNRAP. CDR3 length: 15 residues. CDR3 residues: CASGLESGGRETQYF. The CDR3 DNA reads as TGTGCTAGTGGTTTGGAATCAGGGGGTCGAGAGACCCAGTACTTC.

This rearrangement joins TRBV7-9 to TRBJ2-3; 10 positions match TRBD2. The CDR3 runs to 16 residues. The junction had 3 bases not matched to a gene; V was cut back by 1 base and J by 2 bases. CDR1 is SEHNR and CDR2 is FQNEAQ in the germline V gene (reference sequence). CDR3 protein: CASSLGTSGHTDTQYF. The CDR3 DNA is TGTGCCAGCAGCTTAGGGACTAGCGGACACACAGATACGCAGTATTTT.

The genes are TRBV18 and TRBJ1-6; D is unclear. V dropped 3 bases and J dropped 14 bases, with 14 bases sitting between them. This CDR3 spans 13 amino acids. CDR1 KGHSH and CDR2 LQKENI come from the germline V gene. The CDR3 spells CASSPGEGNSLHF. The CDR3 DNA sequence: TGTGCCAGCTCACCCGGGGAGGGAAACTCCCTCCACTTT.

This chain connects TRBV10-1 to TRBJ2-7; D possibly corresponds to TRBD2 (6 bases). This CDR3 is 12 amino acids long. Trimming took off 4 bases at V and 8 bases at J, with 12 bases between the two ends. Germline V CDR1 and CDR2: WNHNN, SYGVQD (reference sequence). The chain's CDR3 is CASSGRGGKQYF. The CDR3 DNA sequence: TGCGCCAGCAGTGGGCGGGGTGGCAAGCAGTACTTC.

This clone has just one count. This rearrangement joins TRBV28 to TRBJ1-2; D uncertain. Germline assignment: CDR1 MDHEN and CDR2 SYDVKM. The V and J ends lost 4 bases and 5 bases respectively, with 8 bases between them. This CDR3 is 12 amino acids long. CDR3 nucleotide sequence: TGTGCCAGCAGTTGGGCCGGATATGGCTACACCTTC. Its protein product is CASSWAGYGYTF.

V and J are TRBV11-2 and TRBJ2-1; 7 bases are shared with TRBD2. Losses at the gene ends were 10 bases for V and 8 bases for J; bases not matched to a gene: 11. Germline V gene data show CDR1 as SGHAT and CDR2 as FQNNGV. The CDR3 has 13 amino acids. The CDR3 DNA follows: TGTGCCATCAAACGGGCGGCGGGAGATGAGCAGTTCTTC. Translating it yields CAIKRAAGDEQFF.

In this sample, this clone turned up a few times. This chain uses TRBV11-2 with TRBJ2-2; 9 positions match TRBD2. The ends lost 3 bases at V and 5 bases at J; junction bases unmatched: 4. CDR1 and CDR2 from the germline V gene are SGHAT and FQNNGV. The CDR3 loop spans 15 amino acids. The CDR3: CASSLVAGGTGELFF. In DNA form, the CDR3 reads TGTGCCAGCAGCTTGGTCGCGGGGGGGACCGGGGAGCTGTTTTTT.

This clone was picked up a small number of times. The chain employs TRBV6-1 and TRBJ2-7; 8 bases are shared with TRBD1. CDR3 length equals 13 residues. CDR1 is MNHNS, CDR2 SASEGT, per germline. J lost 5 bases, V lost 6 bases, and 6 bases had no gene match. The CDR3 protein is CASRKAGGHEQYV. The CDR3 nucleotides read TGTGCCAGCAGAAAGGCAGGGGGCCACGAGCAGTACGTC.

The chain recombines TRBV5-1 with TRBJ2-3; no reliable D call. This CDR3 is built from 13 residues. The ends were cut back, 0 bases at V and 3 bases at J, with 5 bases in the middle. CDR1 and CDR2 from the germline V gene are SGHRS and YFSETQ. The chain's CDR3 is CASSLAGTDTQYF. The CDR3 bases are TGCGCCAGCAGCTTGGCCGGGACAGATACGCAGTATTTT.

The rearrangement uses TRBV7-2 and TRBJ1-1, with D unresolved. CDR1 and CDR2 (germline): SGHTA, FQGNSA. Trimming pared 1 base from V and 1 base from J, leaving 10 bases between. The CDR3 runs to 15 residues. The CDR3 nucleotides read TGTGCCAGCAGCTTAGACGGTCAGTGGAACACTGAAGCTTTCTTT. This encodes CASSLDGQWNTEAFF.

The chain carries TRBV12-5 and TRBJ1-2; D remains ambiguous. Trimming took off 1 base at V and 8 bases at J, with 11 bases between the two ends. Germline values: CDR1 LGHNT, CDR2 FRNRAP. The CDR3 extends over 13 amino acids. CDR3 in amino acids: CASGLGTSTGYTF. The CDR3 coding sequence is TGTGCTAGTGGTTTGGGTACTTCGACAGGCTACACCTTC.

The chain is built from TRBV5-1 and TRBJ2-3, with unresolved D. CDR3 length equals 13 residues. V was clipped by 1 base and J by 6 bases, with 9 bases between them. The V gene's germline CDR1 is SGHRS and CDR2 YFSETQ. The CDR3 here is CASSLSYGDTQYF. The CDR3 DNA reads TGCGCCAGCAGCTTGAGTTACGGGGATACGCAGTATTTT.

The rearrangement joins TRBV19 to TRBJ1-1; D perhaps matches TRBD1 (6 bases). The CDR3 contains 15 residues. The germline CDR1 and CDR2 sequences are LNHDA and SQIVND (reference sequence). Trimming took off 4 bases at V and 0 bases at J, with 12 bases between the two ends. This CDR3 is CASSNLGDMNTEAFF. CDR3 DNA: TGTGCCAGTAGTAATTTGGGGGACATGAACACTGAAGCTTTCTTT.

The chain has TRBV6-1 and TRBJ2-3; 9 bases map to TRBD2. CDR1 is MNHNS and CDR2 is SASEGT in the germline V gene. There are 14 residues in the CDR3. Unmatched junction bases numbered 8, after V lost 7 bases and J lost 6 bases. In nucleotides, the CDR3 is TGTGCCAGCATAGGCGGGGGGGCGGGCGATACGCAGTATTTT. It is translated as CASIGGGAGDTQYF.

The chain employs TRBV7-2 and TRBJ2-2, with 9 bases aligning to TRBD2. Trimming at V came to 5 bases and at J to 3 bases, leaving 13 bases not matched to a gene. The CDR3 consists of 18 residues. Germline CDR1 is SGHTA and CDR2 is FQGNSA. Here the CDR3 reads CASSPVLVIAGDTGELFF. The CDR3 DNA is TGTGCCAGCAGCCCAGTTTTGGTTATAGCGGGAGACACCGGGGAGCTGTTTTTT.

The chain links TRBV19 to TRBJ1-4; possibly TRBD1 for D (5 bases). Germline V CDR1 and CDR2: LNHDA, SQIVND (reference sequence). The CDR3 covers 15 residues. The ends were cut back, 5 bases at V and 2 bases at J, with 12 bases in the middle. CDR3 sequence reads: CASSPGTATNEKLFF. CDR3 bases: TGTGCCAGTAGTCCCGGGACCGCGACTAATGAAAAACTGTTTTTT. Supplemented by reference TRBV19 and TRBJ1-4, the full variable domain reads DGGITQSPKYLFRKEGQNVTLSCEQNLNHDAMYWYRQDPGQGLRLIYYSQIVNDFQKGDIAEGYSVSREKKESFPLTVTSAQKNPTAFYLCASSPGTATNEKLFFGSGTQLSVL.

V gene TRBV5-6 combines with J gene TRBJ1-1; D is possibly TRBD1 (5 bases). The CDR3 spans 16 residues. Germline V gives CDR1 SGHDT, CDR2 YYEEEE. The germline V and J ends were trimmed by 4 bases and 0 bases, with 16 bases remaining between them. Here the CDR3 DNA reads TGTGCCAGCAGCCCTGGGGGGTGGAGAATGAACACTGAAGCTTTCTTT. Amino acids: CASSPGGWRMNTEAFF.

The chain joins TRBV15 to TRBJ2-2; TRBD2 might be the D (5 bases). The CDR3 loop spans 18 amino acids. Germline CDR1 is LNHNV and CDR2 is YYDKDF (reference sequence). Trimming pared 0 bases from V and 6 bases from J, leaving 20 bases between. This CDR3 reads CATSRDRSDGVIAGELFF. The CDR3 nucleotides are TGTGCCACCAGCAGAGATCGGTCCGACGGGGTAATTGCCGGGGAGCTGTTTTTT.

This clone was found a few times. The gene calls are TRBV7-9 and TRBJ1-1; D uncertain. Germline V gene sequence: CDR1 SEHNR, CDR2 FQNEAQ (reference sequence). V gave up 1 base and J gave up 10 bases, with 10 bases separating them. CDR3 length equals 12 residues. The CDR3 is CASSLGSIGAFF. CDR3 nucleotides: TGTGCCAGCAGCTTAGGTAGTATCGGAGCTTTCTTT.

J is TRBJ1-4 and V is TRBV6-1; D is ambiguous. This CDR3 comprises 15 residues. Trimming stripped 4 bases from V and 2 bases from J, with 11 bases between. Germline V gives CDR1 MNHNS, CDR2 SASEGT. The CDR3 DNA reads as TGTGCCAGCAGTGGTGTTTGGGCCACTAATGAAAAACTGTTTTTT. Amino acids: CASSGVWATNEKLFF.

The chain carries TRBV5-4 and TRBJ2-2; the D is unclear. Germline loops: CDR1 SGHNT, CDR2 YYREEE (reference sequence). This CDR3 has 12 residues. The V and J ends lost 4 bases and 8 bases respectively, with 9 bases between them. The CDR3 region is CASSPWEGELFF. In nucleotides, the CDR3 is TGTGCCAGCAGCCCCTGGGAAGGGGAGCTGTTTTTT.

The V gene is TRBV12-5, the J gene TRBJ1-1, with 10 bases fitting TRBD1. CDR3 length: 16 residues. Trimming cost V 2 bases and J 5 bases; bases outside gene matches: 8. CDR1 and CDR2 (germline): LGHNT, FRNRAP. Here the CDR3 reads CASGLIVTGGGTEAFF. The CDR3 DNA sequence: TGTGCTAGTGGTTTGATTGTGACAGGGGGCGGGACTGAAGCTTTCTTT.